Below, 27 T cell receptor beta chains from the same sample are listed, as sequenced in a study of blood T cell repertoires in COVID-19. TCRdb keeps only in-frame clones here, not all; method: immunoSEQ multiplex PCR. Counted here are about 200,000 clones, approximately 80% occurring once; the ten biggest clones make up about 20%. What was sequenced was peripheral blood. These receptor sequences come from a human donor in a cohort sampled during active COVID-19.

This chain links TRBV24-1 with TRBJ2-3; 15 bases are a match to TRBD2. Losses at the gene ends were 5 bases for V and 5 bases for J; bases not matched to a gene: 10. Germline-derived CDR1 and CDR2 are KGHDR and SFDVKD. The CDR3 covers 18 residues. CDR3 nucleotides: TGTGCCACCAGTGTCACCGGACTAGCGGGGGGGCAGGGAGATACGCAGTATTTT. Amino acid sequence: CATSVTGLAGGQGDTQYF.

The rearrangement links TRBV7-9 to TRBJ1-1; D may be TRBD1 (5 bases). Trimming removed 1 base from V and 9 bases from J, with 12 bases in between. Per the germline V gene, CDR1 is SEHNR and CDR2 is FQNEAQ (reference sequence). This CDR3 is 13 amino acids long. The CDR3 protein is CASSLGGADQAFF. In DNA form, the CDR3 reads TGTGCCAGCAGCTTAGGGGGCGCAGACCAAGCTTTCTTT.

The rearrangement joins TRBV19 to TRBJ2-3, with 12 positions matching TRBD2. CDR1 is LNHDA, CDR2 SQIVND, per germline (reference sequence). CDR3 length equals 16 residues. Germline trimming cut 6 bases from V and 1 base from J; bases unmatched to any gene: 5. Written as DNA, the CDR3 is TGTGCCAGTAGCCGACTAGCGGGGGTTGGCACAGATACGCAGTATTTT. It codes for CASSRLAGVGTDTQYF.

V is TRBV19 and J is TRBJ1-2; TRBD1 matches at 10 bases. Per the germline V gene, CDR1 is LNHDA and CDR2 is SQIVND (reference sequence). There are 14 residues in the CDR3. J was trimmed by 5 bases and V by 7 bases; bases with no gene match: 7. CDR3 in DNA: TGTGCCAGTACCCTGGGACAGGGGTCTTATGGCTACACCTTC. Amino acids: CASTLGQGSYGYTF.

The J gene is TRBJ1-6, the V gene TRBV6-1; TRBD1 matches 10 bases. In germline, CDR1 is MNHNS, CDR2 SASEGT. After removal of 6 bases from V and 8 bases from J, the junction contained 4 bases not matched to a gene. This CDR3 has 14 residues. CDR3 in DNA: TGTGCCAGCAGGGGGGGGACAGGGGATTCACCCCTCCACTTT. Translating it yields CASRGGTGDSPLHF.

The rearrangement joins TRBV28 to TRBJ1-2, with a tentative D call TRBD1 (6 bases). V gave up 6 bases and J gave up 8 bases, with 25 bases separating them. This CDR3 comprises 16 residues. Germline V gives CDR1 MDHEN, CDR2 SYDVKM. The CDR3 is CASRKMLGFSQGGYTF. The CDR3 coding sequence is TGTGCCAGCAGGAAGATGTTGGGTTTTTCGCAGGGGGGCTACACCTTC.

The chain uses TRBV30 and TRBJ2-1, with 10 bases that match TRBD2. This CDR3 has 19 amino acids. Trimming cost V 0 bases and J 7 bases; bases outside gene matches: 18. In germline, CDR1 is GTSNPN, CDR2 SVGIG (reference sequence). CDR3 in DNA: TGTGCCTGGAGTGTGCAGGCTCACATTCCTCGAGCGGGGGGGAATGAGCAGTTCTTC. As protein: CAWSVQAHIPRAGGNEQFF.

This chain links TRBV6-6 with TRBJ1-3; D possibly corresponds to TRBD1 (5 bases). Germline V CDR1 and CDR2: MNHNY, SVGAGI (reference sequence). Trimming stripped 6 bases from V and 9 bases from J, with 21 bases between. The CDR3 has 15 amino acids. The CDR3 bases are TGTGCCAGCAGCTATGACAGTTCGCCGAAAAGCACCATATATTTT. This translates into CASSYDSSPKSTIYF.

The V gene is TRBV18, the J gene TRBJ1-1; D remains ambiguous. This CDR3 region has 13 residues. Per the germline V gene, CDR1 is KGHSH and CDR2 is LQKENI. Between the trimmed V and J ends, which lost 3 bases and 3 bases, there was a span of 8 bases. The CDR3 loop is CASSPQLYTEAFF. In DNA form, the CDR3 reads TGTGCCAGCTCACCTCAACTGTACACTGAAGCTTTCTTT.

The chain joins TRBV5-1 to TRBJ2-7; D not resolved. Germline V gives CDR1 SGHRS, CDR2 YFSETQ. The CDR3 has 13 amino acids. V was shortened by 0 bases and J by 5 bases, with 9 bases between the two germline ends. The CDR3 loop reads CASSLAPGNEQYF. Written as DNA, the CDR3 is TGCGCCAGCAGCTTGGCCCCGGGTAACGAGCAGTACTTC.

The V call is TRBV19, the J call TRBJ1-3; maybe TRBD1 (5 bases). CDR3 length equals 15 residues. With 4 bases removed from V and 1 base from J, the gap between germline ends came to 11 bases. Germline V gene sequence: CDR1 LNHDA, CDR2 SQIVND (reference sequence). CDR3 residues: CASSKTGRSGNTIYF. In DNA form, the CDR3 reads TGTGCCAGTAGTAAAACAGGAAGGTCTGGAAACACCATATATTTT.

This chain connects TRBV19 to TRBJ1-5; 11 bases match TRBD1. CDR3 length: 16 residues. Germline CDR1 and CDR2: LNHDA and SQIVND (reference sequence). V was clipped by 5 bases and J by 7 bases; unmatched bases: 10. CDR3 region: CASSRNRDRGYQPQHF. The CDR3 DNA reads TGTGCCAGTAGTCGTAACCGGGACAGGGGGTACCAGCCCCAGCATTTT.

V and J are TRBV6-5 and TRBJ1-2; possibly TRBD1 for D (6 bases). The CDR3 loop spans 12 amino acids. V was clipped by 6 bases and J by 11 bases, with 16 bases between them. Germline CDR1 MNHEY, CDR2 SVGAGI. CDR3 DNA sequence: TGTGCCAGCAGCCCGGGACACCCTGATTACACCTTC. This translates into CASSPGHPDYTF.

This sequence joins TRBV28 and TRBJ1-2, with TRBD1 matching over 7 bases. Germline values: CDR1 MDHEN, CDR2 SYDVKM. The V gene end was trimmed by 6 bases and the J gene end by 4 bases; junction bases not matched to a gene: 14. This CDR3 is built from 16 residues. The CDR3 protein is CASRPGTEYRIYGYTF. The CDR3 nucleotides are TGTGCCAGCAGGCCCGGGACAGAGTATAGAATCTATGGCTACACCTTC.

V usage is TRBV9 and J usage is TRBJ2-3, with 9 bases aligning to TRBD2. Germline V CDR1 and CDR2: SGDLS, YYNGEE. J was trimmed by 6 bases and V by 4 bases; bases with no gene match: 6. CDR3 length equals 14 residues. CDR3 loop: CASSIVSGGDTQYF. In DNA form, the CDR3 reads TGTGCCAGCAGCATCGTTAGCGGGGGTGATACGCAGTATTTT.

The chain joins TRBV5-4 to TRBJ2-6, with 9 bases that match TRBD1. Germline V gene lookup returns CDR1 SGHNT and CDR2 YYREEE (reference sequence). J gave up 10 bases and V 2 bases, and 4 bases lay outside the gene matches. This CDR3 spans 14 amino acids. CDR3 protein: CASSFAGTGNVLTF. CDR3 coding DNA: TGTGCCAGCAGCTTCGCCGGGACAGGGAACGTCCTGACTTTC.

The CDR3 DNA reads TGTGCCAGCAGCCCCGGACAGGGGGCTATAGGGGGCTACACCTTC. The encoded protein is CASSPGQGAIGGYTF. The chain combines TRBV7-9 with TRBJ1-2; 11 nucleotides line up with TRBD1. Trimming took 5 bases from V and 8 from J; bases not matched to a gene: 10. The CDR3 has 15 amino acids. Germline V lookup: CDR1 SEHNR, CDR2 FQNEAQ (reference sequence).

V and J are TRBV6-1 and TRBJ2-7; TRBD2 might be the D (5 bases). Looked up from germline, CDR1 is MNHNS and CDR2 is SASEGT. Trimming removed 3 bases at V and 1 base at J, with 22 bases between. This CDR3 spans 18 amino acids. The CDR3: CASSEAAGRRVGSYEQYF. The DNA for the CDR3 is TGTGCCAGCAGTGAGGCGGCGGGCAGGCGTGTCGGGTCCTACGAGCAGTACTTC.

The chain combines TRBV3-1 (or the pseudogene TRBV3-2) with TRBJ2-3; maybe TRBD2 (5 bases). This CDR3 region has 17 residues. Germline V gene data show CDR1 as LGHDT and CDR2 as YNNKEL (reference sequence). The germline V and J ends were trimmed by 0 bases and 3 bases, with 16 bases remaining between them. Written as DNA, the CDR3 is TGTGCCAGCAGCCAAGATATAAGGTACGGCGGGACAGATACGCAGTATTTT. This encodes CASSQDIRYGGTDTQYF.

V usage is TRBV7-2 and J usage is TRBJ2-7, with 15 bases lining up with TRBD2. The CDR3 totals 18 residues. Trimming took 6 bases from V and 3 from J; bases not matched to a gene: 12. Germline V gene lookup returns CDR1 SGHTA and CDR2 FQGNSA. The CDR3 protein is CASSSARTSGRAGYEQYF. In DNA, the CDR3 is TGTGCCAGCAGTTCTGCCCGGACTAGCGGGAGGGCCGGCTACGAGCAGTACTTC.

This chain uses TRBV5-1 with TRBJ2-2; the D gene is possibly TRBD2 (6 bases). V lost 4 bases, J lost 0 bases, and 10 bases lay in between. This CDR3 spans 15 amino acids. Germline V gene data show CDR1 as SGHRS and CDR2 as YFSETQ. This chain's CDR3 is CASSSAGPNTGELFF. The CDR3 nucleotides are TGCGCCAGCAGCAGCGCGGGGCCGAACACCGGGGAGCTGTTTTTT.

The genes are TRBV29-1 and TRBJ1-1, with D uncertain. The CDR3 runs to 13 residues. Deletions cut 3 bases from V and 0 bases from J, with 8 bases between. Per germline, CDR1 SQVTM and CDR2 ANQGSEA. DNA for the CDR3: TGCAGCGTTGATGACATTATGAACACTGAAGCTTTCTTT. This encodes CSVDDIMNTEAFF.

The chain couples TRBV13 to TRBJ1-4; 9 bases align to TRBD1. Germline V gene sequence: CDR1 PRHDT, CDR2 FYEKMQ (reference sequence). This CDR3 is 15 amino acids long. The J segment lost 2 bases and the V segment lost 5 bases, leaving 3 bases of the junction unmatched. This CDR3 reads CASSEGTGTNEKLFF. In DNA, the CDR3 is TGTGCCAGCAGCGAGGGGACAGGGACTAATGAAAAACTGTTTTTT.

The CDR3 coding sequence is TGTGCCAGCAGTTCGACACTTGAAGCTTTCTTT. This encodes CASSSTLEAFF. V is TRBV25-1 and J is TRBJ1-1; D call uncertain. CDR1 and CDR2 from the germline V gene are MGHDK and SYGVNS. CDR3 length: 11 residues. V lost 5 bases and J lost 7, with 8 bases in between.

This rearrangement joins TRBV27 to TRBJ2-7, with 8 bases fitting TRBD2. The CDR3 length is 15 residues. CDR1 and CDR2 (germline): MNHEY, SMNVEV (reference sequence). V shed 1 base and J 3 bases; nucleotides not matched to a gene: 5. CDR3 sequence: CASSLLAGPYYEQYV. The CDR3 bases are TGTGCCAGCAGTTTATTAGCGGGGCCCTACTACGAGCAGTACGTC.

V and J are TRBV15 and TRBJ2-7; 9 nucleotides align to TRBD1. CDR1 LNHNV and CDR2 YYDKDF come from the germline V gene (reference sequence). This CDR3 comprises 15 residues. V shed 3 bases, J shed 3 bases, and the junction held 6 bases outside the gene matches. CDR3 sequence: CATSRDRGAHYEQYF. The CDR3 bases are TGTGCCACCAGCAGGGACAGGGGCGCTCACTACGAGCAGTACTTC.

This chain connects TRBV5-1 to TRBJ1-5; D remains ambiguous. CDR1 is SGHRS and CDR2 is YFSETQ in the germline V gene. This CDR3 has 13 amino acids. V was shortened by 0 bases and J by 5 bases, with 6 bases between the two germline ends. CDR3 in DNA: TGCGCCAGCAGCTTGGCCCGAGATCAGCCCCAGCATTTT. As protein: CASSLARDQPQHF. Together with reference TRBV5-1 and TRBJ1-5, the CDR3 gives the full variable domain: KAGVTQTPRYLIKTRGQQVTLSCSPISGHRSVSWYQQTPGQGLQFLFEYFSETQRNKGNFPGRFSGRQFSNSRSEMNVSTLELGDSALYLCASSLARDQPQHFGDGTRLSIL.